The clone carrying this TCR beta chain was detected only a few times. The antigen is not known. TCRdb called the reads again in MiXCR, with one record for every CDR3 protein. The top ten hold 6.5% to 7% of the sample, which has 1,500 to 2,000 distinct CDR3 sequences, roughly 59% seen once. The data derive from a study of regulatory T cells in long-lasting Graves disease. Study-level findings and limits: Favored gene segments in persistent disease were TRBV28, TRBJ1-2 and TRBJ2-5. Small sample size may have lowered accuracy. New patients shared fewer public clonotypes (around 980) than persistent patients did (roughly 2,700). Investigators studied peripheral blood only, not thyroid tissue.

PBMC RNA served as the TCR library source. The CDR3 has 12 residues. Germline CDR1 is SEHNR and CDR2 is FQNEAQ (reference sequence). The germline V and J ends were trimmed by 5 bases and 1 base, with 6 bases remaining between them. The receptor was isolated from a human donor with Graves disease. V is TRBV7-9 and J is TRBJ2-7; D gene unclear. The specimen comprised peripheral blood mononuclear cells (PBMCs), sampled with antithyroid drug treatment, in newly diagnosed or persistent Graves disease (not recorded which). The CDR3 DNA follows: TGTGCCAGCAGCACGCGATCCTACGAGCAGTACTTC. Encoded protein: CASSTRSYEQYF.